This entry describes one T cell receptor (beta chain). The specificity of this receptor is unknown. Qualities for individual bases were not recorded, and no much larger clone is one base off. The data were obtained in a study of blood T cell repertoires in COVID-19 (TCRdb year 2020). Concerning the study at large: Collaborator samples came from the United States, Italy and Spain and covered acute and convalescent phases of COVID-19. The material from the prospective study consisted of cDNA or gDNA derived from T cells, B-cell-depleted T cells, or PBMCs. The dataset comprised deeply sampled blood TCRbeta repertoires from subjects exposed to, actively infected with, or recovered from COVID-19. The repertoires were made available in a free public database intended to serve as a resource for research on the immune response to SARS-CoV-2. The samples were drawn from the first 160 participants of the ongoing ImmuneRACE study and from some 1,300 subjects provided by 6 global collaborators. The sample metadata nearly always contained a de-identified subject ID, COVID-19 status, age in years and sex. Where available, HLA class I and class II types were taken from metadata supplied by the sample provider and were not determined by assay-based typing. General study outcomes and caveats: The amount of clinical and demographic metadata varied by source and participant and was provided uncurated.

The junction shows trimming of 1 base on V and 7 bases on J, and the gene matches do not reach 25 bases of it. CDR1 and CDR2 are read off the germline V gene as SGDLS and YYNGEE. The CDR3 contains 22 residues, cysteine and phenylalanine counted. Only CDR3 DNA is held: 66 bases, read in frame from base 1. TCRbeta CDR3 regions were amplified from genomic DNA using the immunoSEQ Assay, a bias-controlled multiplex PCR. The original methods were these. The number of nucleated cells in each sample was estimated by amplification of reference gene primers within the assay. To quantify the absolute abundance of each unique TCRbeta CDR3 rearrangement, sequence reads were collapsed and filtered. For each sample, productive Simpson clonality was calculated as the square root of Simpson's diversity index across productive rearrangements. TCRdb holds this immuneACCESS table with in-frame rearrangements only. Some clones are missing; in checked studies, unresolved V genes explain under half, and the rest has no known cause. V, J and clone size are those of that table, while D and trimming were read from the DNA. The sample records just under 350,000 clones, 91% of which are singletons. The top ten hold roughly 3.3% of the sample.

Samples from volunteer blood donors who had recovered from COVID-19 were contributed by a second Seattle source. Collaborating institutions collected whole blood in K2EDTA tubes following their own protocols. Collaborator samples were shipped for TCRbeta analysis as frozen whole blood, isolated PBMCs, or DNA extracted from either sample type. The clonotype was recovered from a woman under 30 who had recovered from COVID-19. The V gene is TRBV9 and the J gene is TRBJ1-4; 10 bases in the middle match TRBD1. Material: peripheral blood. The DNA is TGTGCCAGCAGCGTATACCCCCTAAGTAAACTTGACAGGGGGCTTTTTCGTGAAAAACTGTTTTTT. It codes for CASSVYPLSKLDRGLFREKLFF.